This record looks at one TCR beta chain sequence and its context. Its antigen remains unknown. Construction of the TCRbeta library involved unique molecular identifiers. MiXCR was run by TCRdb on the PCR reads, yielding one entry per CDR3 protein. This table has 500,000 to 750,000 distinct CDR3 sequences, over 10% appearing once. The sample belongs to a study of T-cell reconstitution after alpha-beta-depleted transplantation in children. Study-wide findings and caveats: The origin of high day-60 TCRbeta diversity in some patients lay in surviving recipient T cells and thymic progenitors. Most T-cell counts and diversity one year after the transplant came from T cells that were newly produced. Approximately two months post-transplant, alpha-beta T cells reportedly originated from several hundred expanded graft clones.

V shed 4 bases, J shed 5 bases, and the junction held 14 bases outside the gene matches. The CDR3 runs 19 residues. CDR1 MDHEN and CDR2 SYDVKM come from the germline V gene. This TCR came from a male patient between 10 and 17 years old who had a stem cell transplant for acute myeloid leukemia, so the T cells may come from the graft donor. The source was PBMCs, mostly from graft donor cells, collected 360 days after TCRalphabeta/CD19-depleted stem cell transplant. The V and J genes are TRBV28 and TRBJ2-7, with 16 bases that match TRBD2. The CDR3 DNA follows: TGTGCCAGCAGTTCTCTTCGTCCGGGACTAGCGGGAGGGGACCACGAGCAGTACTTC. It specifies CASSSLRPGLAGGDHEQYF.